The clone carrying this T cell receptor beta chain was seen a single time. The data derive from a study of blood T cell repertoires in COVID-19. Overall study context: In each case, the material was cDNA or gDNA derived from T cells, B-cell-depleted T cells, or PBMCs.

Some clones are missing from TCRdb's copy, which holds only in-frame ones; the method was immunoSEQ multiplex PCR. The sample contains some 120,000 clones, approximately 88% of which appear only once. The CDR3 spans 15 residues. Germline values: CDR1 SGHTA, CDR2 FQGTGA. The ends lost 5 bases at V and 0 bases at J; junction bases unmatched: 3. Sequencing was done on a sample of peripheral blood. This chain connects TRBV7-3 to TRBJ2-1; 8 positions agree with TRBD2. The receptor was isolated from a woman younger than 45 who had recovered from COVID-19. The CDR3 coding sequence is TGTGCCAGCAGCGAGGGGACTAGCTCCTACAATGAGCAGTTCTTC. The encoded protein is CASSEGTSSYNEQFF.